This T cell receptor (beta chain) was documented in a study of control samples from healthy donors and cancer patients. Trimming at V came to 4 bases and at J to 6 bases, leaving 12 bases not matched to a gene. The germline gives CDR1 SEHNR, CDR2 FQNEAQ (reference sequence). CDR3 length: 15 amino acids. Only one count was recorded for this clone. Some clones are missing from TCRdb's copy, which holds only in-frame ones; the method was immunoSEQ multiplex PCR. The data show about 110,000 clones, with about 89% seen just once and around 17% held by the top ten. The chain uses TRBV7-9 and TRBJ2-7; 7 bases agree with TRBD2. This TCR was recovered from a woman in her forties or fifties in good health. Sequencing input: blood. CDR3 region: CASSSAGIASSEQYF. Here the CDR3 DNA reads TGTGCCAGCAGCTCAGCGGGGATTGCGAGCTCCGAGCAGTACTTC.